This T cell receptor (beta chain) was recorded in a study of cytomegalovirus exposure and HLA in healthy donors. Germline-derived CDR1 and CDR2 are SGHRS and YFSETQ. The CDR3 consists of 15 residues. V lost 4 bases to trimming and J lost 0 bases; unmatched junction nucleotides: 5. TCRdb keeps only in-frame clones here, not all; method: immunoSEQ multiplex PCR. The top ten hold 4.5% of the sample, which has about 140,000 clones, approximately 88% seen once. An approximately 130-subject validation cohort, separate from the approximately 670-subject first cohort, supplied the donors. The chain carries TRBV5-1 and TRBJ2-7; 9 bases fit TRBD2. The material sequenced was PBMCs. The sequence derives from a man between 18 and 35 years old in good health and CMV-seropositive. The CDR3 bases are TGCGCCAGCAGCCCCCTAGCGGGGCTCTCCTACGAGCAGTACTTC. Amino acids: CASSPLAGLSYEQYF.